This paragraph reports one T cell receptor beta chain. The length of the CDR3 is 13 residues. Trimming cost V 3 bases and J 7 bases, with 13 bases left between them. The V gene's germline CDR1 is SGHNT and CDR2 YYREEE (reference sequence). This specimen belongs to a study of blood T cell repertoires in COVID-19. In the source study's methods: Amplification from reference gene primers served as the basis for estimated nucleated cell counts. Only in-frame clones appear in the TCRdb table, and some are missing; sequencing was by immunoSEQ multiplex PCR. V, J and clone size were drawn from that table, and D and trimming were deduced from the DNA. The sample shows some 120,000 clones, 70% to 85% of them seen only once.

V is TRBV5-4 and J is TRBJ1-1; tentative D call: TRBD1 (5 bases). The sample comprised peripheral blood. The sequence was obtained from a man between 65 and 79 years old with active or convalescent COVID-19. CDR3 protein: CASSSGGYNEAFF. CDR3 nucleotides: TGTGCCAGCAGCTCCGGGGGGTACAATGAAGCTTTCTTT.